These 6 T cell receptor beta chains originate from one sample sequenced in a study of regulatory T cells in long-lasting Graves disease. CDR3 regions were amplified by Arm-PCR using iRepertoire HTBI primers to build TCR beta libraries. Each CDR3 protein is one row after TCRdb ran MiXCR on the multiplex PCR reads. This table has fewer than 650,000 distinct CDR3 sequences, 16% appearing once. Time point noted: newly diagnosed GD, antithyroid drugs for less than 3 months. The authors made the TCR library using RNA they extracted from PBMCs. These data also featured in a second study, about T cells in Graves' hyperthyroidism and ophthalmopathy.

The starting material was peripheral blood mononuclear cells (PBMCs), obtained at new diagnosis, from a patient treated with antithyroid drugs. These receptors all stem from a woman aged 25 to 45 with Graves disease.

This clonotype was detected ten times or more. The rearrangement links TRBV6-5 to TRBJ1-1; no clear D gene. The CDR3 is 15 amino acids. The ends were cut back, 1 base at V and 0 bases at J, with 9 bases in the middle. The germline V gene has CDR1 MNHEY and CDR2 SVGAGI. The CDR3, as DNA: TGTGCCAGCAGTTACTTTGGGGAAATGAACACTGAAGCTTTCTTT. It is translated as CASSYFGEMNTEAFF.

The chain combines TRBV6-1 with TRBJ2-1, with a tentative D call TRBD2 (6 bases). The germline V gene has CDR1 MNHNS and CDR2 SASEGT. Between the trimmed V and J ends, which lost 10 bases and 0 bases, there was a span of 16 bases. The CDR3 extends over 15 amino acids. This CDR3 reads CAITSSVSSYNEQFF. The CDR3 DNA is TGTGCCATCACGTCTAGCGTTAGCTCCTACAATGAGCAGTTCTTC.

CDR3 nucleotides: TGCAGTGCCGAGGACAGGGTTTCATTCCAGCCCCAGCATTTT. This codes for CSAEDRVSFQPQHF. The chain links TRBV20-1 to TRBJ1-5, with TRBD1 matching 8 bases. V dropped 6 bases and J dropped 7; count of bases not matched to a gene: 11. CDR1 is DFQATT, CDR2 SNEGSKA, per germline (reference sequence). This CDR3 region has 14 residues.

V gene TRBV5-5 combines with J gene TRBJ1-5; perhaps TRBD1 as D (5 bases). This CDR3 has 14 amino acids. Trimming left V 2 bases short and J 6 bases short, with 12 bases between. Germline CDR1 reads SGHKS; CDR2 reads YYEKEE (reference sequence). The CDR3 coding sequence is TGTGCCAGCAGCTTCAACGAGGGGTTTCAGCCCCAGCATTTT. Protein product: CASSFNEGFQPQHF.

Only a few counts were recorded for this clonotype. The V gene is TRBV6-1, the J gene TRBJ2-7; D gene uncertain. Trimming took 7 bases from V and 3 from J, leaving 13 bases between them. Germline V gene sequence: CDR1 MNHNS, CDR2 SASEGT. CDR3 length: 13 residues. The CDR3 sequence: CASIAPPGYEQYF. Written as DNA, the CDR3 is TGTGCCAGCATTGCTCCCCCAGGCTACGAGCAGTACTTC.

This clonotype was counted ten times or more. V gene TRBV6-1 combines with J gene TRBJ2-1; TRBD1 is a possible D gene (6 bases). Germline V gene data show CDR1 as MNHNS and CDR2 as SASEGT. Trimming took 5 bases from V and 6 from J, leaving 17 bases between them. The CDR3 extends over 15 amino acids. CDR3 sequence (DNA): TGTGCCAGCAGTCAGGGGAACTTTGGGCCCAATGAGCAGTTCTTC. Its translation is CASSQGNFGPNEQFF.